These T cell receptor beta chains were read from a single sample in a study of T cells after yellow fever vaccination. TCRdb re-analysed the 5' RACE reads in MiXCR, keeping a single row per CDR3 protein. The sample consists of 350,000 or so distinct CDR3 sequences, about 8.3% of them appearing once. The input for sequencing was PBMCs, taken roughly 46 days after the first yellow fever vaccination. These receptors were collected from a man aged 18 to 29 who received the YFV17D yellow fever vaccine. Both conserved end residues are part of each CDR3. Fields, in order: J gene, clone size, D gene, V gene, CDR3 protein, CDR3 DNA. A D gene is named only where the DNA matches it firmly. Not all rows give a size; the values are once, few, many and, for expanded clones, a class.

j_gene: TRBJ1-6; abundance: few; d_gene: TRBD1; v_gene: TRBV7-2; CDR3aa: CASSWKGQGNSPLHF; CDR3nt: TGTGCCAGCAGCTGGAAGGGACAGGGAAATTCACCCCTCCACTTT
j_gene: TRBJ2-7; abundance: few; d_gene: TRBD2; v_gene: TRBV11-2; CDR3aa: CASSSVAGGPEQYF; CDR3nt: TGTGCCAGCAGCTCGGTAGCGGGGGGGCCCGAGCAGTACTTC
j_gene: TRBJ1-2; abundance: NA; d_gene: NA; v_gene: TRBV6-2/TRBV6-3; CDR3aa: CASSYLGRNYGYTF; CDR3nt: TGTGCCAGCAGTTACCTTGGACGGAACTATGGCTACACCTTC
j_gene: TRBJ2-5; abundance: NA; d_gene: NA; v_gene: TRBV18; CDR3aa: CASSPPIGALKETQYF; CDR3nt: TGTGCCAGCTCACCACCGATTGGGGCCCTTAAAGAGACCCAGTACTTC
j_gene: TRBJ2-7; abundance: NA; d_gene: NA; v_gene: TRBV4-3; CDR3aa: CASSQFDGSYEQYF; CDR3nt: TGCGCCAGCAGCCAGTTCGACGGCTCCTACGAGCAGTACTTC
j_gene: TRBJ2-2; abundance: NA; d_gene: TRBD1; v_gene: TRBV5-1; CDR3aa: CASSPRPGQGGGELFF; CDR3nt: TGCGCCAGCAGCCCCAGACCGGGACAGGGTGGCGGGGAGCTGTTTTTT
j_gene: TRBJ2-7; abundance: few; d_gene: NA; v_gene: TRBV6-5; CDR3aa: CASSYSAGSSYEQYF; CDR3nt: TGTGCCAGCAGTTACTCGGCAGGGAGCTCCTACGAGCAGTACTTC
j_gene: TRBJ1-5; abundance: many; d_gene: NA; v_gene: TRBV20-1; CDR3aa: CSARPGQFRNQPQHF; CDR3nt: TGCAGTGCTAGACCCGGACAGTTTCGCAATCAGCCCCAGCATTTT
j_gene: TRBJ2-5; abundance: few; d_gene: TRBD2; v_gene: TRBV6-1; CDR3aa: CASTISGGVQETQYF; CDR3nt: TGTGCCAGCACCATTAGCGGGGGGGTCCAAGAGACCCAGTACTTC
j_gene: TRBJ2-3; abundance: NA; d_gene: NA; v_gene: TRBV6-2/TRBV6-3; CDR3aa: CASSYSGNRALDTQYF; CDR3nt: TGTGCCAGCAGTTACTCGGGTAATCGGGCCCTGGATACGCAGTATTTT
j_gene: TRBJ1-1; abundance: few; d_gene: NA; v_gene: TRBV6-1; CDR3aa: CASTLPPLNTEAFF; CDR3nt: TGTGCCAGCACTCTTCCCCCCTTGAACACTGAAGCTTTCTTT
j_gene: TRBJ1-1; abundance: many; d_gene: NA; v_gene: TRBV6-5; CDR3aa: CASSSLGDEAFF; CDR3nt: TGTGCCAGCAGTTCCTTAGGGGATGAAGCTTTCTTT
j_gene: TRBJ2-7; abundance: NA; d_gene: NA; v_gene: TRBV5-4; CDR3aa: CASSLVETSGEQYF; CDR3nt: TGTGCCAGCAGCCTGGTGGAAACCTCCGGCGAGCAGTACTTC
j_gene: TRBJ2-3; abundance: NA; d_gene: NA; v_gene: TRBV11-2; CDR3aa: CASSPTGGGRETQYF; CDR3nt: TGTGCCAGCAGCCCCACCGGAGGGGGGCGGGAAACGCAGTATTTT
j_gene: TRBJ1-2; abundance: NA; d_gene: NA; v_gene: TRBV12-3/TRBV12-4; CDR3aa: CASTYQGVSYGYTF; CDR3nt: TGTGCCAGCACCTACCAAGGGGTATCCTATGGCTACACCTTC
j_gene: TRBJ1-2; abundance: NA; d_gene: NA; v_gene: TRBV7-9; CDR3aa: CASSPGTRKSYGYTF; CDR3nt: TGTGCCAGCAGCCCAGGGACACGGAAGAGCTATGGCTACACCTTC
j_gene: TRBJ2-7; abundance: many; d_gene: TRBD1; v_gene: TRBV7-2; CDR3aa: CASSENLGQGVYEQYF; CDR3nt: TGTGCCAGCAGCGAAAATCTCGGACAGGGAGTCTACGAGCAGTACTTC
j_gene: TRBJ2-2; abundance: many; d_gene: TRBD1; v_gene: TRBV29-1; CDR3aa: CSVGTDRLNTGELFF; CDR3nt: TGCAGCGTTGGGACGGACAGGTTAAACACCGGGGAGCTGTTTTTT
j_gene: TRBJ2-3; abundance: NA; d_gene: NA; v_gene: TRBV20-1; CDR3aa: CSARSGTAADTQYF; CDR3nt: TGCAGTGCTAGATCCGGGACGGCTGCAGATACGCAGTATTTT
j_gene: TRBJ1-5; abundance: few; d_gene: NA; v_gene: TRBV20-1; CDR3aa: CSAQTGNQPQHF; CDR3nt: TGCAGTGCTCAGACCGGGAATCAGCCCCAGCATTTT
j_gene: TRBJ2-7; abundance: NA; d_gene: NA; v_gene: TRBV4-3; CDR3aa: CASSQEEGYEQYF; CDR3nt: TGCGCCAGCAGCCAAGAAGAGGGGTACGAGCAGTACTTC
j_gene: TRBJ2-2; abundance: NA; d_gene: TRBD2; v_gene: TRBV23-1; CDR3aa: CASSLPPLGLVKKGRGTGELFF; CDR3nt: TGCGCCAGCAGTTTGCCTCCACTGGGACTAGTCAAGAAGGGGCGTGGCACCGGGGAGCTGTTTTTT
j_gene: TRBJ1-5; abundance: NA; d_gene: NA; v_gene: TRBV6-2/TRBV6-3; CDR3aa: CASSKGFADSSNQPQHF; CDR3nt: TGTGCCAGCAGTAAAGGTTTCGCCGACAGCTCTAATCAGCCCCAGCATTTT
j_gene: TRBJ1-5; abundance: few; d_gene: NA; v_gene: TRBV20-1; CDR3aa: CSARVSSNQPQHF; CDR3nt: TGCAGTGCTAGAGTTAGTAGCAATCAGCCCCAGCATTTT
j_gene: TRBJ2-5; abundance: NA; d_gene: NA; v_gene: TRBV14; CDR3aa: CASSQERGAWETQYF; CDR3nt: TGTGCCAGCAGCCAAGAACGGGGGGCTTGGGAGACCCAGTACTTC
j_gene: TRBJ2-2; abundance: few; d_gene: TRBD2; v_gene: TRBV7-3; CDR3aa: CASSQRGGLVAGELFF; CDR3nt: TGTGCCAGCAGTCAGCGGGGGGGCCTAGTGGCCGGGGAGCTGTTTTTT
j_gene: TRBJ1-6; abundance: NA; d_gene: TRBD1; v_gene: TRBV20-1; CDR3aa: CSARATGDSPLHF; CDR3nt: TGCAGTGCTAGGGCGACAGGGGATTCACCCCTCCACTTT
j_gene: TRBJ2-1; abundance: many; d_gene: NA; v_gene: TRBV4-2; CDR3aa: CASSQDGLKQFF; CDR3nt: TGTGCCAGCAGCCAAGACGGGTTGAAGCAGTTCTTC
j_gene: TRBJ1-4; abundance: few; d_gene: NA; v_gene: TRBV12-3/TRBV12-4; CDR3aa: CASTHQGTEKLFF; CDR3nt: TGTGCCAGCACCCACCAGGGGACTGAAAAACTGTTTTTT
j_gene: TRBJ2-1; abundance: NA; d_gene: NA; v_gene: TRBV5-4; CDR3aa: CASSLEQGSYNEQFF; CDR3nt: TGTGCCAGCAGCTTGGAACAGGGCTCCTACAATGAGCAGTTCTTC
j_gene: TRBJ2-1; abundance: once; d_gene: NA; v_gene: TRBV12-3/TRBV12-4; CDR3aa: CASSFQGRDEQFF; CDR3nt: TGTGCCAGCAGTTTCCAGGGGAGGGATGAGCAGTTCTTC
j_gene: TRBJ2-7; abundance: many; d_gene: TRBD2; v_gene: TRBV6-2/TRBV6-3; CDR3aa: CASLPGLAYEQYF; CDR3nt: TGTGCCAGCTTACCGGGACTAGCCTACGAGCAGTACTTC